The 10 T cell receptor beta chains given below trace back to one sample, sequenced in a study of blood T cell dynamics during melanoma immunotherapy. Clones were read by immunoSEQ multiplex PCR, and TCRdb kept only the in-frame ones, dropping some. The table lists thousands of clones, approximately 86% of them singletons. Time point reported: pre-treatment baseline. The sequences come from blood, collected from a patient treated with checkpoint blockade. These receptors all stem from a human donor with melanoma.

This clone was counted a single time. The chain carries TRBV5-1 and TRBJ2-1; 7 nucleotides align to TRBD2. V lost 1 base and J lost 0; bases outside the gene matches: 4. The length of the CDR3 is 16 residues. Per germline, CDR1 SGHRS and CDR2 YFSETQ. The DNA of the CDR3 is TGCGCCAGCAGCTTGATGGGCGGGAGCTCCTACAATGAGCAGTTCTTC. Translating it yields CASSLMGGSSYNEQFF.

This clone was seen a single time. V gene TRBV7-2 combines with J gene TRBJ1-5; 7 bases align to TRBD1. Germline lookup yields CDR1 SGHTA and CDR2 FQGNSA. The CDR3 is 14 residues long. The V segment lost 5 bases and the J segment 1 base; nucleotides outside the gene matches: 2. DNA for the CDR3: TGTGCCAGCAGCCTGGGACAGAGCAATCAGCCCCAGCATTTT. It encodes CASSLGQSNQPQHF.

V usage is TRBV5-6 and J usage is TRBJ2-1, with TRBD2 matching 8 bases. V gave up 4 bases and J gave up 0 bases; unmatched junction bases: 9. The CDR3 contains 17 residues. Germline V gene lookup returns CDR1 SGHDT and CDR2 YYEEEE. CDR3: CASSPYTGGGSYNEQFF. The CDR3 DNA reads as TGTGCCAGCAGCCCCTACACCGGGGGGGGCTCCTACAATGAGCAGTTCTTC.

This clone occurred a few times. This chain uses TRBV5-1 with TRBJ1-1; D is perhaps TRBD1 (6 bases). Germline V gives CDR1 SGHRS, CDR2 YFSETQ. CDR3 size: 14 residues. V lost 2 bases and J 2 bases, leaving 10 bases between the germline ends. The CDR3 DNA is TGCGCCAGCAGCTTCAGGGGTCCTAACACTGAAGCTTTCTTT. This sequence encodes CASSFRGPNTEAFF.

The chain employs TRBV6-5 and TRBJ2-4; possible D gene TRBD2, 6 bases. This CDR3 region has 12 residues. CDR1 is MNHEY and CDR2 is SVGAGI in the germline V gene. Trimming removed 5 bases at V and 9 bases at J, with 11 bases between. The CDR3 DNA reads as TGTGCCAGCAGTCGCGGGAAGGGCATTCAGTACTTC. Its protein product is CASSRGKGIQYF.

This rearrangement joins TRBV30 to TRBJ2-5; tentatively, D is TRBD2 (6 bases). Germline loops: CDR1 GTSNPN, CDR2 SVGIG (reference sequence). This CDR3 is 12 amino acids long. With 2 bases removed from V and 4 bases from J, the gap between germline ends came to 8 bases. As DNA, the CDR3 is TGTGCCTGGAGTAGGGGACTAGAGACCCAGTACTTC. Protein: CAWSRGLETQYF.

The V and J genes are TRBV18 and TRBJ2-2, with D maybe TRBD2 (5 bases). The CDR3 contains 14 residues. The germline CDR1 and CDR2 sequences are KGHSH and LQKENI. V was trimmed by 7 bases and J by 7 bases, leaving 16 bases between them. CDR3 sequence: CASFAGVSGGELFF. Written as DNA, the CDR3 is TGTGCCAGCTTCGCCGGGGTGTCAGGCGGGGAGCTGTTTTTT.

The rearrangement links TRBV27 to TRBJ1-2; possible D gene TRBD1, 5 bases. CDR1 and CDR2 from the germline V gene are MNHEY and SMNVEV (reference sequence). Trimming pared 4 bases from V and 7 bases from J, leaving 10 bases between. The CDR3 is 12 amino acids. The CDR3 DNA reads as TGTGCCAGCAGTTCCCTCGGGGCTGGCTACACCTTC. Translating gives CASSSLGAGYTF.

This sequence joins TRBV10-3 and TRBJ2-5, with unresolved D. The last part of the DNA fits TRBJ2-7 better; the J call may be wrong. Germline assignment: CDR1 ENHRY and CDR2 SYGVKD. This CDR3 region has 16 residues. In nucleotides, the CDR3 is TGTGCCATCAGTGATACTGTTGGTCAATCTGGATACGAGCAGTACTTC. This codes for CAISDTVGQSGYEQYF.

The J gene is TRBJ2-7, the V gene TRBV27, with D perhaps TRBD1 (6 bases). The germline V gene has CDR1 MNHEY and CDR2 SMNVEV (reference sequence). The CDR3 has 14 residues. Trimming pared 6 bases from V and 7 bases from J, leaving 19 bases between. CDR3 nucleotides: TGTGCCAGCAGGCAATGGACAGCCCCTAGAGAGCAGTACTTC. Its protein product is CASRQWTAPREQYF.